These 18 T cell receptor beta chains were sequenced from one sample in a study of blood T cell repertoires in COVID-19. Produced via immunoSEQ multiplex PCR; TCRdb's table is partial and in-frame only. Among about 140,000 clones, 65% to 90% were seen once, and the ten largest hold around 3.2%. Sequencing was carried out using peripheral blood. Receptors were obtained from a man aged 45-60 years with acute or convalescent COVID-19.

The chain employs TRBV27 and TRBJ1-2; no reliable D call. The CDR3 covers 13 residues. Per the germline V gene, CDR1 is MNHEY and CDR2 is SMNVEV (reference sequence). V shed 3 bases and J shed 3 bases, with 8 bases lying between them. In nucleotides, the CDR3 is TGTGCCAGCAGTTTGAAGCTGGACTATGGCTACACCTTC. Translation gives CASSLKLDYGYTF.

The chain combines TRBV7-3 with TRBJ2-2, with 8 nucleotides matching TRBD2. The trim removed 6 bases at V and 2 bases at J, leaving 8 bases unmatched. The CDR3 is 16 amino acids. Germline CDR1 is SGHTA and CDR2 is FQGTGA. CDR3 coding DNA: TGTGCCAGCAGATACCACAGCGGGGGTAACACCGGGGAGCTGTTTTTT. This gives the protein CASRYHSGGNTGELFF.

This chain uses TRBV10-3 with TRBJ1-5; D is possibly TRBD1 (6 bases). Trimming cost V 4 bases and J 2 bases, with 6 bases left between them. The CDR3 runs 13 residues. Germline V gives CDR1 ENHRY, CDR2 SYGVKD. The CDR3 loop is CAISGQGNQPQHF. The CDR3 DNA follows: TGTGCCATCAGTGGACAGGGCAATCAGCCCCAGCATTTT.

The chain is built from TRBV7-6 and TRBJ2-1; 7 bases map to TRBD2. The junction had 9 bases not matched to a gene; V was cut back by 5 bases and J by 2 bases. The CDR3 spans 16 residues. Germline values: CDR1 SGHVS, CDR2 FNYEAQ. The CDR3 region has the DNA TGTGCCAGCAGCCACCCCCTAGCGGACGCCTACAATGAGCAGTTCTTC. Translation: CASSHPLADAYNEQFF.

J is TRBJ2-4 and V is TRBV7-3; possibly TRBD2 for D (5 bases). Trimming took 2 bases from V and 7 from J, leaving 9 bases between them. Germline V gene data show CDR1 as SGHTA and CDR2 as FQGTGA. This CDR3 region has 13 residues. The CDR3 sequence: CASSLFGENIQYF. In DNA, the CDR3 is TGTGCCAGCAGCTTATTTGGGGAGAACATTCAGTACTTC.

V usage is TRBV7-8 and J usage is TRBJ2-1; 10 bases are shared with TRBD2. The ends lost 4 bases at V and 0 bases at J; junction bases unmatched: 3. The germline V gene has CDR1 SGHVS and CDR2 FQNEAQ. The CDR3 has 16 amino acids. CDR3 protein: CASSSASGGSYNEQFF. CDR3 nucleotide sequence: TGTGCCAGCAGCTCCGCTAGCGGGGGCTCCTACAATGAGCAGTTCTTC.

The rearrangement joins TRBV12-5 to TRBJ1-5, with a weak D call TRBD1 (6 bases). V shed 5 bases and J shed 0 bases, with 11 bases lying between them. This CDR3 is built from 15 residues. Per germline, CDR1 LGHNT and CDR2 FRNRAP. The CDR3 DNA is TGTGCTAGTGGTGGGACACCCTATAGCAATCAGCCCCAGCATTTT. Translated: CASGGTPYSNQPQHF.

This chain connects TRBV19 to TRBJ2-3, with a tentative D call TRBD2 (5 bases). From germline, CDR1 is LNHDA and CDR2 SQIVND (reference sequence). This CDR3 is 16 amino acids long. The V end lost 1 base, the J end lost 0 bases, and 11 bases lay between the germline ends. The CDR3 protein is CASSIGQRTSTDTQYF. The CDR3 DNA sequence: TGTGCCAGTAGTATAGGGCAGCGGACTAGCACAGATACGCAGTATTTT.

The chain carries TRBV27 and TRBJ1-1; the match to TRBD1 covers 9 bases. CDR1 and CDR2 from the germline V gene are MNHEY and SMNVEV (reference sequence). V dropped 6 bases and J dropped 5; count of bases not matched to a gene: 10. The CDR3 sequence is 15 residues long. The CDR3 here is CASSPQGQGRTEAFF. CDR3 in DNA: TGTGCCAGCAGCCCTCAAGGACAGGGGAGGACTGAAGCTTTCTTT.

The CDR3 loop reads CASSHTGTGVQPQHF. Here the CDR3 DNA reads TGTGCCAGCAGCCATACCGGGACAGGGGTTCAGCCCCAGCATTTT. The chain links TRBV4-2 to TRBJ1-5; 10 bases agree with TRBD1. CDR1 is LGHNA, CDR2 YNFKEQ, per germline. Losses at the gene ends were 3 bases for V and 6 bases for J; bases not matched to a gene: 5. This CDR3 contains 15 residues.

CDR3 region: CASSAPQNEKLFF. In nucleotides, the CDR3 is TGTGCCAGCAGCGCACCACAGAATGAAAAACTGTTTTTT. This rearrangement joins TRBV9 to TRBJ1-4; D gene unclear. Germline CDR1 and CDR2: SGDLS and YYNGEE. The germline V and J ends were trimmed by 3 bases and 5 bases, with 8 bases remaining between them. The CDR3 loop spans 13 amino acids.

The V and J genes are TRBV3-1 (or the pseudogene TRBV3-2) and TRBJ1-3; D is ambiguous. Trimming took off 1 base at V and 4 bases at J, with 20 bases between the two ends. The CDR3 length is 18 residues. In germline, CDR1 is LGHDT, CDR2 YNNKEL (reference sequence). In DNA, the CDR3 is TGTGCCAGCAGCCAAGTTCATACTCAACTTGCTCTGGGAAACACCATATATTTT. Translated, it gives CASSQVHTQLALGNTIYF.

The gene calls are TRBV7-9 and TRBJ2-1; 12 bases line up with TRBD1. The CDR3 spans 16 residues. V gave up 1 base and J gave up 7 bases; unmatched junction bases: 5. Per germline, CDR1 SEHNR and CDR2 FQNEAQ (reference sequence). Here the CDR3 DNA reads TGTGCCAGCAGCTTAGGAGGGACAGGGGGCCTAAATGAGCAGTTCTTC. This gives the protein CASSLGGTGGLNEQFF.

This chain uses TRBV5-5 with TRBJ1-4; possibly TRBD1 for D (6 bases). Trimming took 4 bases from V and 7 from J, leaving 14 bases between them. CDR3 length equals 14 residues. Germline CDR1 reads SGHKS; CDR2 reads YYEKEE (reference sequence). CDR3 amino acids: CASSPDRGGEKLFF. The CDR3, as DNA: TGTGCCAGCAGCCCGGACAGAGGGGGTGAAAAACTGTTTTTT.

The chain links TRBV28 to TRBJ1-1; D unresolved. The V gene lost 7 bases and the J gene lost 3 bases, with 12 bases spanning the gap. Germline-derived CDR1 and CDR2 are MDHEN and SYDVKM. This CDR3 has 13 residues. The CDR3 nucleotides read TGTGCCAGCACTACCCCCTCCTACACTGAAGCTTTCTTT. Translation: CASTTPSYTEAFF. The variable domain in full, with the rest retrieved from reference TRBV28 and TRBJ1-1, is DVKVTQSSRYLVKRTGEKVFLECVQDMDHENMFWYRQDPGLGLRLIYFSYDVKMKEKGDIPEGYSVSREKKERFSLILESASTNQTSMYLCASTTPSYTEAFFGQGTRLTVV.

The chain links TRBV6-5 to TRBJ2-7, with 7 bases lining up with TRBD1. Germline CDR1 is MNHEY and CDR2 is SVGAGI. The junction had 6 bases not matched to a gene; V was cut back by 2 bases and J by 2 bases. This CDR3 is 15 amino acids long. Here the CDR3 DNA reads TGTGCCAGCAGTTACGCGCCGGGACAGACCTACGAGCAGTACTTC. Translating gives CASSYAPGQTYEQYF.

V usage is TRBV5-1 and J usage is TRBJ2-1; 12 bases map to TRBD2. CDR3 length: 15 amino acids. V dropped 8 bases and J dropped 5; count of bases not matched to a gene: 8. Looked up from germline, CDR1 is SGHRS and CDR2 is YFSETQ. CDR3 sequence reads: CASGKRTSGDNEQFF. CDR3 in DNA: TGCGCCAGTGGAAAGAGGACTAGCGGGGACAATGAGCAGTTCTTC.

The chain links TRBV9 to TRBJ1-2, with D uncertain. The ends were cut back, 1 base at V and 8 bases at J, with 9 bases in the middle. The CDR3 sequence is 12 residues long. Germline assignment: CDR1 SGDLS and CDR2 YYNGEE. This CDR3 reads CASSVMVGGYTF. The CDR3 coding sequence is TGTGCCAGCAGCGTAATGGTTGGCGGCTACACCTTC.